This TCR beta chain was recovered during a study of radiation and T cells in renal cell carcinoma (dated by TCRdb to about 2020). For context, the study as a whole: The samples were obtained from a clinical trial, where primary renal cell carcinomas were treated with 15 Gy stereotactic body radiation therapy and then removed by nephrectomy 4 weeks afterward. TCR beta sequencing covered 53 samples in total, comprising some 26 tumors and roughly 27 peripheral blood samples. Across all 53 samples, several million unique CDR3 nucleotide sequences, encoding about 2,700,000 unique CDR3 amino acid sequences, were identified. Summary of the overall study and its limitations: In blood, the top tumor clonotypes increased between baseline and 2 weeks post-radiation and then shrank by 4 weeks, which suggests that tumor-resident clones expanded only transiently. No pretreatment tumor biopsies were available, so the baseline intratumoral presence of clonotypes could not be determined. With a single-armed trial design, the study had no way to address how radiation dose or scheduling affects the TCR repertoire. Changes in the blood repertoire were not tracked past 4 weeks after treatment.

Read against the paper, the sample's time point label means: blood 2 weeks post-SBRT. According to the study, the label for this sample's treatment or condition signals: 15 Gy SBRT to primary tumor, nephrectomy 4 weeks later. To follow tumor-enriched clonotypes, peripheral blood was collected serially from radiation-treated patients at baseline and again at 2 weeks and 4 weeks after SBRT. Every patient's renal cell carcinoma showed clear cell pathology. Genomic DNA for TCR sequencing was prepared using the QIAamp DNA Blood Mini Kit (Qiagen). Only samples passing all quality control checks were included in the analyses. The cysteine opens and the phenylalanine closes a CDR3 of 16 amino acids. The entry retains the CDR3 DNA only, 48 bases that are in frame from base 1. Trimming removed 3 bases from V and 8 bases from J; the gene matches leave 12 bases unexplained. CDR1 and CDR2 were assigned from the germline V gene (reference sequence) as SEHNR and FQNEAQ.

TCR beta libraries were generated from genomic DNA with the immunoSEQ kit, following the manufacturer's recommendations. To prepare the libraries, a first multiplex PCR with proprietary primers was run, followed by a second PCR that added unique barcodes, and a bead cleanup was done after each round. A positive control reaction and a negative control reaction, both provided in the kit, were run with every batch of samples. The final libraries underwent checking on an Agilent 4200 TapeStation D1000 ScreenTape, volumetric pooling, and quantification by qPCR. Sequencing was performed on an Illumina NextSeq500 with a MidOutput 150-cycle cartridge, and 156 Read1 and 15 Index1 cycles were run with kit custom primers. The pooled library was loaded at 0.95 to 1 pM with around 20% PhiX control spiked in. The study's processing was this. Vendor-processed data were analyzed in R, and a clonotype was defined as all T cells sharing the same CDR3 nucleotide sequence. For clone abundance analyses, frequencies were normalized to the 10,000 most abundant clones in each sample. Before analysis, public T cell clones were removed, and these numbered fewer than six per sample on average. An abundance difference of at least 32-fold between compartments was the criterion for calling clonotypes tumor-enriched or baseline blood-enriched. Clonotypes expanded or contracted between blood time points were identified with a beta-binomial differential abundance model. Tumor-blood repertoire similarity was measured with the Baroni-Urbani and Buser coefficient, and groups were compared using two-tailed Wilcoxon tests in R. What TCRdb holds here is the immuneACCESS table cut down to in-frame rearrangements. Part of the clones is not present; checked against another copy, under half of the missing clones reflect an unresolved V gene, and the others are unexplained. V, J and clone size derive from that table, while D and trimming were established from the DNA sequence. In this sample the table shows just over 150,000 clones, 80% to 90% of which occur a single time. The ten largest clones represent roughly 13% of the sample.

On this clone itself: No antigen is known for it. Qualities for individual bases were not recorded, and no much larger clone is one base off.

This chain is built from TRBV7-9 and TRBJ2-5, with 10 middle bases fitting TRBD1. The sequence came from a woman aged 45 to 65 with renal cell carcinoma. The sequencing here drew on blood, taken from a patient whose treatment included radiotherapy and nephrectomy. The DNA sequence is TGTGCCAGCAGCTTTGGGACAGGGGACACCCTGGAAACCCAGTACTTC. Its amino acids are CASSFGTGDTLETQYF. When the CDR3 is completed using the reference TRBV7-9 and TRBJ2-5 genes on either side, the full variable domain is DTGVSQNPRHKITKRGQNVTFRCDPISEHNRLYWYRQTLGQGPEFLTYFQNEAQLEKSRLLSDRFSAERPKGSFSTLEIQRTEQGDSAMYLCASSFGTGDTLETQYFGPGTRLLVL.